This T cell receptor beta chain was recorded in a study of cytomegalovirus exposure and HLA in healthy donors. After removal of 6 bases from V and 2 bases from J, the junction contained 8 bases not matched to a gene. CDR1 MNHEY and CDR2 SVGAGI come from the germline V gene. This CDR3 is 15 amino acids long. The PCR contained 60 Vbeta and 13 Jbeta primers. Libraries were prepared by immunoSEQ multiplex PCR; TCRdb keeps only in-frame clonotypes and omits some of them. The sample yields 130,000 or so clones, about 74% seen once. The TCR was taken from a middle-aged man in good health and CMV-seropositive. V gene TRBV6-5 combines with J gene TRBJ1-2; 8 bases fit TRBD1. The sequenced sample was PBMCs. Here the CDR3 reads CASRSPGQVNYGYTF. In nucleotides, the CDR3 is TGTGCCAGCAGGTCGCCGGGACAGGTGAACTATGGCTACACCTTC.